The source of this TCR delta chain is a study of γδ T cells in repeated Plasmodium falciparum infection. Study details: Samples were taken at baseline, before some infections, and 21 days after each. Malian repertoires were sampled cross-sectionally without transmission and longitudinally through febrile malaria. Findings and caveats of the study: One small rural Malian village, predominantly a single ethnic group, supplied the cohort.

TCRdb reprocessed the multiplex PCR reads using CATT. The sample records around 52,000 delta-chain clones, over 1.5% being singletons. This clone was detected a few times. Its target is not known. The mismatch at residue 9 between this DNA's translation and the TCRdb protein of a much larger clone likely reflects a read error; the protein shown is translated from the DNA. V was trimmed by 0 bases and J by 10 bases, leaving 12 bases between them. Per the germline V gene, CDR1 is TSWWSYY and CDR2 is QGS. The CDR3 runs to 13 residues. Vgamma9/Vdelta2+ and Vdelta2-negative gammadelta T cells were flow-sorted from PBMC for bulk sequencing.

The sequencing input was gamma-delta T cells from blood. This chain links TRDV1 with TRDJ1; D gene ambiguous. This TCR was sampled from a pool of human donors (malaria-infected and uninfected, not separated). As DNA, the CDR3 is TGTGCTCTTGGGGAACTATGGACCCACCGACTCATCTTT. It yields the protein CALGELWTHRLIF.